This T cell receptor beta chain was identified in a study of T cell changes during pregnancy in multiple sclerosis (dated by TCRdb to between 2017 and 2020). Some background on the complete study: In women with multiple sclerosis, the researchers looked at how the T cell repertoire shifted as pregnancy progressed.

CDR1 is given as SGHAT and CDR2 as FQNNGV, both from the germline V gene. The CDR3, from cysteine to phenylalanine, totals 15 residues. CDR3 DNA only is kept here, 45 bases in frame from base 1. Cut back by 3 bases and 0 bases, the V and J ends lie 10 bases apart. Regarding this clone: Its antigen is unknown. No much larger clone is present one base from it, and per-base qualities are unavailable.

Libraries were prepared through the immunoSEQ multiplex PCR assay. TCRdb took over this immuneACCESS table, retaining in-frame rearrangements with V and J assigned. Such tables are incomplete; in checked studies, under half of the missing clones stem from an unresolved V gene, and the remainder is unexplained. The sample contains around 80,000 clones, about 95% of them found a single time. The ten top clones hold roughly 1.1% of the sample. This receptor was taken from a female donor with multiple sclerosis, enrolled in a pregnancy study. Sequencing used peripheral blood, obtained in the second trimester of pregnancy. The sequence links TRBV11-2 to TRBJ2-3; the D gene identity is not certain. The CDR3: CASSFTAASTDTQYF. The DNA reads TGTGCCAGCAGCTTCACGGCGGCTAGCACAGATACGCAGTATTTT.